The rows below give T cell receptor beta chains drawn from one sample of a study of blood T cells in healthy people across ages. Via MiXCR, TCRdb re-called the 5' RACE reads, giving one row per CDR3 protein. The data hold roughly 2 million distinct CDR3 sequences, with about 50% observed a single time. The sequenced sample was blood. Every receptor here comes from a middle-aged woman in good health. CDR3s include the opening cysteine and the closing phenylalanine or tryptophan. Each record gives: J gene, V gene, clone size, D gene, CDR3 protein, CDR3 DNA. The D gene is left open where the match is weak. Not every row has a clone size; where given, it reads once, few, many or a size class.

TRBJ2-3	TRBV12-5	NA	NA	CASGPSVDTDTQYF	TGTGCTAGTGGTCCGTCCGTAGACACAGATACGCAGTATTTT
TRBJ2-1	TRBV20-1	once	NA	CSARATYRQNEQFF	TGCAGTGCTAGGGCTACTTACAGGCAGAATGAGCAGTTCTTC
TRBJ1-1	TRBV29-1	once	NA	CSVDRGVNTEAFF	TGCAGCGTTGATAGGGGGGTGAACACTGAAGCTTTCTTT
TRBJ2-5	TRBV20-1	NA	NA	CSAQHDPGGQETQYF	TGCAGTGCACAACACGACCCCGGGGGTCAAGAGACCCAGTACTTC
TRBJ1-2	TRBV25-1	NA	TRBD1	CASSDRADRGNYGYTF	TGTGCCAGCAGTGATCGCGCTGACAGGGGGAACTATGGCTACACCTTC
TRBJ2-6	TRBV5-6	NA	TRBD2	CASEWGGAGANVLTF	TGTGCCAGCGAATGGGGGGGTGCCGGGGCCAACGTCCTGACTTTC
TRBJ2-5	TRBV18	NA	NA	CASSPITEQETQYF	TGTGCCAGCTCACCAATAACAGAGCAAGAGACCCAGTACTTC
TRBJ2-1	TRBV5-1	few	TRBD2	CASSLVSGAYNEQFF	TGCGCCAGCAGCTTGGTCAGCGGGGCCTACAATGAGCAGTTCTTC
TRBJ1-6	TRBV6-5	NA	NA	CASTPGRGNNSPLHF	TGTGCCAGCACCCCGGGACGCGGAAATAATTCACCCCTCCACTTT
TRBJ2-1	TRBV20-1	once	TRBD1	CSARLAGTGNNEQFF	TGCAGTGCTAGATTAGCCGGGACAGGGAACAATGAGCAGTTCTTC
TRBJ2-1	TRBV12-3/TRBV12-4	NA	TRBD2	CASSQGLGAEGEQFF	TGTGCCAGCAGTCAAGGACTAGGGGCCGAGGGTGAGCAGTTCTTC
TRBJ2-3	TRBV12-3/TRBV12-4	NA	NA	CASSLRKTSTDTQYF	TGTGCTAGCAGTCTAAGAAAGACTAGCACAGATACGCAGTATTTT
TRBJ2-7	TRBV29-1	NA	TRBD2	CSVRTSSGGTSYEQYF	TGCAGCGTCCGAACATCTAGCGGGGGGACCTCCTACGAGCAGTACTTC
TRBJ1-5	TRBV29-1	once	NA	CSVADGKSNQPQHF	TGCAGCGTAGCCGACGGGAAAAGCAATCAGCCCCAGCATTTT
TRBJ2-5	TRBV20-1	NA	TRBD2	CSARDPSGAQETQYF	TGCAGTGCTAGAGATCCAAGCGGGGCTCAAGAGACCCAGTACTTC
TRBJ2-3	TRBV5-6	few	TRBD1	CASSPPDRGGDTQYF	TGTGCCAGCAGCCCACCGGACAGGGGTGGAGATACGCAGTATTTT
TRBJ2-3	TRBV3-1	NA	NA	CASSQETGLTQYF	TGTGCCAGCAGCCAAGAGACGGGTCTAACGCAGTATTTT
TRBJ1-2	TRBV4-3	few	NA	CASSQGAGYTF	TGCGCCAGCAGCCAAGGGGCGGGCTACACCTTC
TRBJ2-3	TRBV19	NA	NA	CASTQRSWGTDTQYF	TGTGCCAGTACTCAAAGGTCATGGGGGACAGATACGCAGTATTTT
TRBJ2-7	TRBV6-5	NA	NA	CASSYSRQLYEQYF	TGTGCCAGCAGTTACTCGCGGCAGCTGTACGAGCAGTACTTC
TRBJ2-1	TRBV7-8	few	NA	CASSAGGWAYNEQFF	TGTGCCAGCAGCGCGGGCGGGTGGGCGTACAATGAGCAGTTCTTC
TRBJ2-5	TRBV18	NA	NA	CASSQNLPRGPETQYF	TGTGCCAGCTCACAAAACCTCCCTCGGGGACCGGAGACCCAGTACTTC
TRBJ2-5	TRBV20-1	many	NA	CRARLGETQYF	TGCAGGGCTAGGTTGGGAGAGACCCAGTACTTC
TRBJ2-1	TRBV29-1	many	NA	CSVVTGHGGEQFF	TGCAGCGTTGTGACGGGCCATGGAGGTGAGCAGTTCTTC
TRBJ2-1	TRBV6-1	NA	TRBD2	CASSEMGSGGNEQFF	TGTGCCAGCAGTGAAATGGGTAGCGGGGGAAATGAGCAGTTCTTC
TRBJ2-1	TRBV7-6	few	TRBD1	CASSFATGQADEQFF	TGTGCCAGCAGCTTTGCGACAGGGCAGGCCGATGAGCAGTTCTTC
TRBJ1-2	TRBV7-2	NA	TRBD1	CASSGQGRRDYGYTF	TGTGCCAGCAGCGGACAGGGTAGGAGGGACTATGGCTACACCTTC
TRBJ2-3	TRBV19	few	TRBD2	CASSRLAGADTDTQYF	TGTGCCAGTAGTAGACTAGCGGGGGCGGACACAGATACGCAGTATTTT
TRBJ1-1	TRBV7-2	few	TRBD1	CASSTDRGSEAFF	TGTGCCAGCAGCACTGACAGGGGATCTGAAGCTTTCTTT
TRBJ2-3	TRBV24-1	NA	NA	CATSDHVNTQYF	TGTGCCACCAGTGATCATGTAAATACGCAGTATTTT
TRBJ2-5	TRBV29-1	NA	NA	CSVDRGSRETQYF	TGCAGCGTGGATAGGGGGTCCCGAGAGACCCAGTACTTC
TRBJ2-7	TRBV11-2	NA	NA	CASSFGGSSYKQYF	TGTGCCAGCAGCTTCGGGGGAAGCTCCTACAAGCAGTACTTC
TRBJ2-3	TRBV6-5	many	NA	CASSYSHTTDTQYF	TGTGCCAGCAGTTACTCCCACACGACAGATACGCAGTATTTT
TRBJ2-5	TRBV11-2	NA	NA	CASSAAARGEETQYF	TGTGCCAGCAGCGCCGCGGCCAGGGGAGAAGAGACCCAGTACTTC
TRBJ1-6	TRBV18	NA	NA	CASSPTGTQGSPLHF	TGTGCCAGCTCACCTACCGGGACGCAGGGTTCACCCCTCCACTTT
TRBJ2-5	TRBV24-1	NA	NA	CATSLSTGREESETQYF	TGTGCCACCAGTCTGTCCACGGGCAGGGAGGAGTCGGAGACCCAGTACTTC
TRBJ1-5	TRBV6-5	NA	NA	CASSDDAGHQPQHF	TGTGCCAGCAGTGACGATGCAGGGCATCAGCCCCAGCATTTT
TRBJ1-6	TRBV5-1	NA	TRBD1	CASSTADRDTSPLHF	TGCGCCAGCAGCACCGCGGACAGGGATACCTCACCCCTCCACTTT
TRBJ2-5	TRBV11-2	few	TRBD2	CASSLGVASGYQETQYF	TGTGCCAGCAGCTTAGGAGTTGCTAGCGGGTACCAAGAGACCCAGTACTTC
TRBJ2-1	TRBV7-2	few	TRBD2	CASSFATSGVQLSSYNEQFF	TGTGCCAGCAGCTTTGCGACTAGCGGGGTCCAACTGAGCTCCTACAATGAGCAGTTCTTC
TRBJ1-4	TRBV10-3	few	TRBD1	CAISEFGQGADKEKLFF	TGTGCCATCAGTGAGTTTGGACAGGGGGCCGATAAAGAAAAACTGTTTTTT
TRBJ2-1	TRBV21-1	NA	NA	CASSKLSRISSYNEQFF	TGTGCCAGCAGCAAGCTCTCCAGGATCAGCTCCTACAATGAGCAGTTCTTC
TRBJ2-5	TRBV9	NA	NA	CASSVDSIDGTQYF	TGTGCCAGCAGCGTAGATAGCATTGACGGGACCCAGTACTTC
TRBJ1-2	TRBV4-3	NA	NA	CASSQDSGDSATMGYTF	TGCGCCAGCAGCCAAGATAGTGGAGACAGCGCCACTATGGGCTACACCTTC
TRBJ2-5	TRBV24-1	few	NA	CATSDVDNVKETQYF	TGTGCCACCAGTGATGTCGACAATGTGAAAGAGACCCAGTACTTC
TRBJ2-5	TRBV18	NA	NA	CASSPDKTVQETQYF	TGTGCCAGCTCACCAGACAAAACAGTCCAAGAGACCCAGTACTTC
TRBJ1-2	TRBV4-1	NA	NA	CASSQDTGNNYGHTF	TGCGCCAGCAGCCAAGATACAGGGAATAACTATGGCCACACCTTC
TRBJ2-1	TRBV28	NA	TRBD1	CASIHSGTGFGEQFF	TGTGCCAGCATTCATTCAGGGACAGGGTTTGGTGAGCAGTTCTTC
TRBJ2-5	TRBV3-1	NA	NA	CASSHASNGMYQETQYF	TGTGCCAGCAGCCATGCCTCTAACGGGATGTACCAAGAGACCCAGTACTTC
TRBJ1-2	TRBV12-3/TRBV12-4	NA	NA	CASSLSSQGHYYGYTF	TGTGCCAGCAGTTTATCGTCTCAGGGACACTACTATGGCTACACCTTC
TRBJ2-3	TRBV7-2	NA	NA	CASSPTPLLGDTQYF	TGTGCCAGCAGCCCAACCCCCCTGCTCGGAGATACGCAGTATTTT
TRBJ2-3	TRBV28	NA	TRBD1	CASRWTGGTQYF	TGTGCCAGCAGGTGGACAGGGGGCACGCAGTATTTT
TRBJ1-2	TRBV7-2	few	NA	CASSLDKGSGGHGYTF	TGTGCCAGCAGCTTAGATAAGGGGTCAGGAGGGCATGGCTACACCTTC
TRBJ2-7	TRBV3-1	NA	TRBD1	CASSQPGQGLRHEQYF	TGTGCCAGCAGCCAACCGGGACAGGGCTTGCGTCACGAGCAGTACTTC
TRBJ1-2	TRBV7-9	NA	TRBD1	CASSGRLAGQTNYGYTF	TGTGCCAGCAGCGGACGTCTGGCGGGACAGACTAACTATGGCTACACCTTC
TRBJ1-5	TRBV7-6	NA	TRBD1	CASSPDRGPYSNQPQHF	TGTGCCAGCAGCCCCGACAGGGGCCCCTATAGCAATCAGCCCCAGCATTTT
TRBJ2-7	TRBV6-2/TRBV6-3	NA	NA	CASSYSRTARGEQYF	TGTGCCAGCAGTTACTCGAGGACGGCTCGCGGCGAGCAGTACTTC